This T cell receptor beta chain was sequenced for a study of blood T cell repertoires in COVID-19. Study-wide background: The origin of the acute and convalescent COVID-19 samples was the United States, Italy and Spain.

TCRdb keeps only in-frame clones here, not all; method: immunoSEQ multiplex PCR. Of under 250,000 clones in the sample, 86% are singletons; the top ten hold approximately 6%. The sample holds one count of this clone. The receptor was isolated from a woman aged 80 or over with COVID-19, enrolled during active disease. Specimen: peripheral blood.

The CDR3: CASSQEFRQGSGNTIYF. The CDR3, as DNA: TGCGCCAGCAGCCAAGAATTCCGGCAGGGCAGTGGAAACACCATATATTTT. The rearrangement joins TRBV4-1 to TRBJ1-3; tentatively, D is TRBD1 (5 bases). The ends were cut back, 0 bases at V and 3 bases at J, with 15 bases in the middle. The CDR3 totals 17 residues. The germline CDR1 and CDR2 sequences are MGHRA and YSYEKL.